Listed here is a single T cell receptor beta chain. Using immunoSEQ multiplex PCR, the repertoire was profiled, and TCRdb retains in-frame clones only, with some absent. The table records 25,000 to 30,000 clones, approximately 80% of them present only once. The germline gives CDR1 LNHDA, CDR2 SQIVND (reference sequence). The CDR3 runs 14 residues. Trimming removed 6 bases at V and 1 base at J, with 11 bases between. Each patient relapsed following autologous stem cell transplantation, and prior brentuximab vedotin exposure differed. The data derive from a study of PD-1 blockade in classical Hodgkin lymphoma.

The source was peripheral blood mononuclear cells (PBMCs), collected before the second cycle of nivolumab. The clonotype comes from a human donor with classical Hodgkin lymphoma. This rearrangement joins TRBV19 to TRBJ2-3; D may correspond to TRBD1 or TRBD2 (5 bases each). CDR3 protein: CASSGGGGTDTQYF. The CDR3 DNA reads TGTGCCAGTAGCGGTGGGGGAGGCACAGATACGCAGTATTTT. The whole variable domain, filled in from reference TRBV19 and TRBJ2-3, reads DGGITQSPKYLFRKEGQNVTLSCEQNLNHDAMYWYRQDPGQGLRLIYYSQIVNDFQKGDIAEGYSVSREKKESFPLTVTSAQKNPTAFYLCASSGGGGTDTQYFGPGTRLTVL.